This T cell receptor beta chain is drawn from a study of T cell responses to AZD1222 COVID-19 vaccine. TCRdb's copy holds only in-frame clones and misses some; the assay was immunoSEQ multiplex PCR. The sample lists about 200,000 clones, approximately 93% occurring once. Unmatched junction bases numbered 9, after V lost 3 bases and J lost 2 bases. This CDR3 contains 16 residues. The V gene's germline CDR1 is LNHDA and CDR2 SQIVND (reference sequence). The chain employs TRBV19 and TRBJ1-2; TRBD1 matches at 7 bases. The material sequenced was peripheral blood, taken 28 days after the second AZD1222 dose. This clonotype was obtained from an adult who received the AZD1222 COVID-19 vaccine. CDR3 coding DNA: TGTGCCAGTAGTATGGGACCGGGACAGCCCAACTATGGCTACACCTTC. Amino acid sequence: CASSMGPGQPNYGYTF.